The rows below give T cell receptor beta chains drawn from one sample of a study of PD-1 blockade in mismatch repair-deficient tumors. Clones were read by immunoSEQ multiplex PCR, and TCRdb kept only the in-frame ones, dropping some. The table shows about 100,000 clones, with 82% occurring only once. The sample was peripheral blood, taken about eight months after starting pembrolizumab. All receptors derive from an adult with mismatch repair-deficient cancer. Each CDR3 is given with its conserved first and last residue. Fields, in order: D gene, V gene, J gene, clone size, CDR3 DNA, CDR3 protein. D genes are given only for firm matches. Rows may omit the clone size; those that give it use once, few, many or a size class.

>TRBD2|TRBV27|TRBJ2-2|-
TGTGCCAGCAGTTTAGCTAGCGGGAGCTACACCGGGGAGCTGTTTTTT
CASSLASGSYTGELFF
>-|TRBV21-1|TRBJ2-7|-
TGTGCCAGCAGCCCCCGGACAGGAGAGCAGGGCGAGCAGTACTTC
CASSPRTGEQGEQYF
>-|TRBV7-3|TRBJ2-2|-
TGTGCCAGCAGCCCGACCGAGTTAGCTGGCGCCGGGGAGCTGTTTTTT
CASSPTELAGAGELFF
>-|TRBV28|TRBJ1-1|once
TGTGCCAGCAGATACATAAACACTGAAGCTTTCTTT
CASRYINTEAFF
>TRBD2|TRBV18|TRBJ2-2|-
TGTGCCAGCTCAACTCTAGCGGGGGCGAACACCGGGGAGCTGTTTTTT
CASSTLAGANTGELFF
>-|TRBV4-1|TRBJ2-1|-
TGCGCCAGCAGCCAAGTTATGCCCAGCTCCTACAATGAGCAGTTCTTC
CASSQVMPSSYNEQFF
>TRBD1|TRBV6-1|TRBJ2-2|-
TGTGCCAGCAGTGAAACAGGGGGCAAGGACACCGGGGAGCTGTTTTTT
CASSETGGKDTGELFF
>-|TRBV5-1|TRBJ2-2|few
TGCGCCAGCAGCTGGACTCTTTCCGGGGAGCTGTTTTTT
CASSWTLSGELFF
>-|TRBV29-1|TRBJ2-7|-
TGCAGCGCCTTAACAGGGAACTACGAGCAGTACTTC
CSALTGNYEQYF
>-|TRBV5-5|TRBJ1-4|once
TGTGCCAGCAGCCCGGAGTGGGGAACTAATGAAAAACTGTTTTTT
CASSPEWGTNEKLFF
>-|TRBV7-9|TRBJ2-1|-
TGTGCCAGCAGCTTAACGGCTACCTACAATGAGCAGTTCTTC
CASSLTATYNEQFF
>TRBD1|TRBV5-1|TRBJ2-3|-
TGCGCCAGCAGCGACAAACAGGGGGCTAGGGATACGCAGTATTTT
CASSDKQGARDTQYF
>-|TRBV7-6|TRBJ2-2|-
TGTGCCAGCAGCGAAGAGACAGGCACCGGGGAGCTGTTTTTT
CASSEETGTGELFF
>-|TRBV5-1|TRBJ1-3|-
TGCGCCAGCAGCTCCTGGGGAGCTGGAAACACCATATATTTT
CASSSWGAGNTIYF
>-|TRBV6-5|TRBJ2-5|-
TGTGCCAGCAGTTACTCTGAGGGACGGTTTAGGGAGACCCAGTACTTC
CASSYSEGRFRETQYF
>TRBD2|TRBV19|TRBJ2-2|-
TGTGCCAGTGCGACTAGCGCTTATAACACCGGGGAGCTGTTTTTT
CASATSAYNTGELFF
>-|TRBV7-7|TRBJ2-3|few
TGTGCTAGCAGCCTGGGCGCGGGGCAAGATACGCAGTATTTT
CASSLGAGQDTQYF
>-|TRBV2|TRBJ1-1|-
TGTGCCAGCAGATTAACGCGGACAGTAACTGAAGCTTTCTTT
CASRLTRTVTEAFF
>-|TRBV9|TRBJ2-7|-
TGTGCCAGCAGCGTAGCGGTAGGGAGATATGAGCAGTACTTC
CASSVAVGRYEQYF
>-|TRBV25-1|TRBJ2-2|few
TGTGCCAGCAGTGGGTGGACCGGGGAGCTGTTTTTT
CASSGWTGELFF
>-|TRBV19|TRBJ2-1|-
TGTGCCAGTAGTATAGACTTCCGGGACACTCCCTACAATGAGCAGTTCTTC
CASSIDFRDTPYNEQFF
>-|TRBV25-1|TRBJ2-1|-
TGTGCCAGCAGTGATCAGATTTACAATGAGCAGTTCTTC
CASSDQIYNEQFF
>-|TRBV19|TRBJ2-2|once
TGTGCCAGTAGTATGGGTCGGGCCGGGGAGCTGTTTTTT
CASSMGRAGELFF
>-|TRBV2|TRBJ1-1|-
TGTGCCAGCAGTGAAGGGGGGACGAACACTGAAGCTTTCTTT
CASSEGGTNTEAFF
>TRBD2|TRBV29-1|TRBJ2-1|-
TGCAGCGTTGATCTAGCTAGCGGGATTGGTTCCTACAATGAGCAGTTCTTC
CSVDLASGIGSYNEQFF
>TRBD2|TRBV19|TRBJ2-1|many
TGTGCCAGTAGTATCGGACTAGCGGGGGACAATGAGCAGTTCTTC
CASSIGLAGDNEQFF
>-|TRBV9|TRBJ2-7|-
TGTGCCAGCAGCGTAGACGACAGAAGCTACTACGAGCAGTACTTC
CASSVDDRSYYEQYF
>-|TRBV7-9|TRBJ1-5|-
TGTGCCAGCAGTGGGACCGCCGATCAGCCCCAGCATTTT
CASSGTADQPQHF
>-|TRBV5-1|TRBJ2-1|-
TGCGCCAGCAGCCCGACTAGCTACAATGAGCAGTTCTTC
CASSPTSYNEQFF
>-|TRBV10-1|TRBJ2-5|-
TGCGCCAGCAGTGTCTCTCCGGCGGAGACCCAGTACTTC
CASSVSPAETQYF
>-|TRBV30|TRBJ1-5|-
TGTGCCTGGAGTAAAGGGACCTTCCGGGGTTTT
CAWSKGTFRGF
>-|TRBV6-1|TRBJ2-1|-
TGTGCCAGCAGTGAACGAGGAACTAGCTCCTACAATGAGCAGTTCTTC
CASSERGTSSYNEQFF
>-|TRBV27|TRBJ2-4|-
TGTGCCAGCAGTTTGGGCCAGCTAAACATTCAGTACTTC
CASSLGQLNIQYF
>-|TRBV5-4|TRBJ2-7|-
TGTGCCAGCAGCTTATCATCTAGTGCAGGCCCCGCAAAATACGAGCAGTACTTC
CASSLSSSAGPAKYEQYF
>-|TRBV19|TRBJ1-3|-
TGTGCCAGTAGTATCGCATACAGACTTGCTGGAAACACCATATATTTT
CASSIAYRLAGNTIYF
>TRBD2|TRBV7-2|TRBJ2-3|-
TGTGCCAGCAGCTTATCGGGGGGGACTAGCGGGTCGGGCACAGATACGCAGTATTTT
CASSLSGGTSGSGTDTQYF
>-|TRBV19|TRBJ2-5|-
TGTGCCAGTAGTCCCTCAGTCCAAGAGACCCAGTACTTC
CASSPSVQETQYF
>-|TRBV6-6|TRBJ1-2|-
TGTGCCAGCAGTTACTCGTTGGAAGGGGGAGATGGCTACACCTTC
CASSYSLEGGDGYTF
>-|TRBV19|TRBJ1-5|-
TGTGCCAGTAGTATAAGTGACAGCCAGTATAGCAATCAGCCCCAGCATTTT
CASSISDSQYSNQPQHF
>-|TRBV25-1|TRBJ2-1|-
TGTGCCAGCGCCCCGGGGCTAGCTAACAATGAGCAGTTCTTC
CASAPGLANNEQFF
>-|TRBV11-2|TRBJ1-1|once
TGTGCCAGCAGCTTAGACGAGGGGCCTGAAGCTTTCTTT
CASSLDEGPEAFF
>TRBD1|TRBV14|TRBJ2-3|-
TGTGCCAGCAGCGACAGGGAAACAGATACGCAGTATTTT
CASSDRETDTQYF
>-|TRBV10-1|TRBJ2-4|-
TGCGCCACCCCGCAGGGGTTGCGCATTCAGTACTTC
CATPQGLRIQYF
>-|TRBV10-3|TRBJ2-7|-
TGTGCCATCAGCCAGGCGCGTCAGTCTCCCCCCTACGAGCAGTACTTC
CAISQARQSPPYEQYF
>TRBD1|TRBV5-4|TRBJ2-1|-
TGTGCCAGCAGCCACGGGACAGCGAATGAGCAGTTCTTC
CASSHGTANEQFF
>-|TRBV5-8|TRBJ1-1|-
TGTGCCAGCAGCTTTGGAAAGGGTTGGGCCACTGAAGCTTTCTTT
CASSFGKGWATEAFF
>-|TRBV7-6|TRBJ2-3|-
TGTGCCAGCAGCTTCGGCACAGATACGCAGTATTTT
CASSFGTDTQYF
>TRBD1|TRBV19|TRBJ1-1|-
TGTGCCAGTAGATCCGACAGGGGAGACATGAACACTGAAGCTTTCTTT
CASRSDRGDMNTEAFF
>-|TRBV19|TRBJ2-1|-
TGTGCCAGTAGTATAGGGCCAGGTCGTGGCAATGAGCAGTTCTTC
CASSIGPGRGNEQFF
>-|TRBV11-3|TRBJ1-2|few
TGTGCCAGCAGCCAAAGTGGACCCTATGGCTACACCTTC
CASSQSGPYGYTF
>-|TRBV6-5|TRBJ2-7|-
TGTGCCAGCAGTTACTCGGGGCGCGAGCAGTACTTC
CASSYSGREQYF
>-|TRBV9|TRBJ2-7|-
TGTGCCAGCAACCCTGGGGGGGCTGTAAACGAGCAGTACTTC
CASNPGGAVNEQYF
>TRBD2|TRBV5-1|TRBJ2-1|few
TGCGCCAGCAGCATAGCGGGGTTTGGGGACAATGAGCAGTTCTTC
CASSIAGFGDNEQFF
>-|TRBV30|TRBJ2-7|-
TGTGCCTGGAGTGAACCCACCCGGGACAACTCCTACGAGCAGTACTTC
CAWSEPTRDNSYEQYF
>-|TRBV13|TRBJ1-4|-
TGTGCCAGCAGCTTAGGCAGAAACTTAGAAAAACTGTTTTTT
CASSLGRNLEKLFF
>-|TRBV14|TRBJ2-1|-
TGTGCCAGCAGCCCTTTGGGTAATGAGCAGTTCTTC
CASSPLGNEQFF
>-|TRBV6-1|TRBJ1-5|-
TGTGCCAGCAGTCCCTTCAAGTACCAGCCCCAGCATTTT
CASSPFKYQPQHF
>TRBD2|TRBV11-2|TRBJ2-7|-
TGTGCCAGCAGCTTAGGACTAGCGGGAATAAAAGCCTACGAGCAGTACTTC
CASSLGLAGIKAYEQYF